The T cell receptor beta chain described here comes from a study of CD8 T cells in ankylosing spondylitis. TCRdb re-derived calls from the 5' RACE reads in MiXCR, one entry per CDR3 protein. This table has under 200,000 distinct CDR3 sequences, 13% appearing once. This clonotype was counted ten times or more. The sequence came from a female donor with ankylosing spondylitis or in good health (not recorded which). Sequencing was done on a sample of blood, either unsorted or a sorted T cell fraction (not recorded which).

The CDR3: CASSLQESYEQYF. CDR3 nucleotides: TGTGCCAGCTCACTCCAGGAGTCCTACGAGCAGTACTTC. The gene calls are TRBV18 and TRBJ2-7; D is unresolved. Germline CDR1 reads KGHSH; CDR2 reads LQKENI. The CDR3 runs to 13 residues. Trimming shortened V by 4 bases and J by 1 base, and 8 bases separated the two germline ends.